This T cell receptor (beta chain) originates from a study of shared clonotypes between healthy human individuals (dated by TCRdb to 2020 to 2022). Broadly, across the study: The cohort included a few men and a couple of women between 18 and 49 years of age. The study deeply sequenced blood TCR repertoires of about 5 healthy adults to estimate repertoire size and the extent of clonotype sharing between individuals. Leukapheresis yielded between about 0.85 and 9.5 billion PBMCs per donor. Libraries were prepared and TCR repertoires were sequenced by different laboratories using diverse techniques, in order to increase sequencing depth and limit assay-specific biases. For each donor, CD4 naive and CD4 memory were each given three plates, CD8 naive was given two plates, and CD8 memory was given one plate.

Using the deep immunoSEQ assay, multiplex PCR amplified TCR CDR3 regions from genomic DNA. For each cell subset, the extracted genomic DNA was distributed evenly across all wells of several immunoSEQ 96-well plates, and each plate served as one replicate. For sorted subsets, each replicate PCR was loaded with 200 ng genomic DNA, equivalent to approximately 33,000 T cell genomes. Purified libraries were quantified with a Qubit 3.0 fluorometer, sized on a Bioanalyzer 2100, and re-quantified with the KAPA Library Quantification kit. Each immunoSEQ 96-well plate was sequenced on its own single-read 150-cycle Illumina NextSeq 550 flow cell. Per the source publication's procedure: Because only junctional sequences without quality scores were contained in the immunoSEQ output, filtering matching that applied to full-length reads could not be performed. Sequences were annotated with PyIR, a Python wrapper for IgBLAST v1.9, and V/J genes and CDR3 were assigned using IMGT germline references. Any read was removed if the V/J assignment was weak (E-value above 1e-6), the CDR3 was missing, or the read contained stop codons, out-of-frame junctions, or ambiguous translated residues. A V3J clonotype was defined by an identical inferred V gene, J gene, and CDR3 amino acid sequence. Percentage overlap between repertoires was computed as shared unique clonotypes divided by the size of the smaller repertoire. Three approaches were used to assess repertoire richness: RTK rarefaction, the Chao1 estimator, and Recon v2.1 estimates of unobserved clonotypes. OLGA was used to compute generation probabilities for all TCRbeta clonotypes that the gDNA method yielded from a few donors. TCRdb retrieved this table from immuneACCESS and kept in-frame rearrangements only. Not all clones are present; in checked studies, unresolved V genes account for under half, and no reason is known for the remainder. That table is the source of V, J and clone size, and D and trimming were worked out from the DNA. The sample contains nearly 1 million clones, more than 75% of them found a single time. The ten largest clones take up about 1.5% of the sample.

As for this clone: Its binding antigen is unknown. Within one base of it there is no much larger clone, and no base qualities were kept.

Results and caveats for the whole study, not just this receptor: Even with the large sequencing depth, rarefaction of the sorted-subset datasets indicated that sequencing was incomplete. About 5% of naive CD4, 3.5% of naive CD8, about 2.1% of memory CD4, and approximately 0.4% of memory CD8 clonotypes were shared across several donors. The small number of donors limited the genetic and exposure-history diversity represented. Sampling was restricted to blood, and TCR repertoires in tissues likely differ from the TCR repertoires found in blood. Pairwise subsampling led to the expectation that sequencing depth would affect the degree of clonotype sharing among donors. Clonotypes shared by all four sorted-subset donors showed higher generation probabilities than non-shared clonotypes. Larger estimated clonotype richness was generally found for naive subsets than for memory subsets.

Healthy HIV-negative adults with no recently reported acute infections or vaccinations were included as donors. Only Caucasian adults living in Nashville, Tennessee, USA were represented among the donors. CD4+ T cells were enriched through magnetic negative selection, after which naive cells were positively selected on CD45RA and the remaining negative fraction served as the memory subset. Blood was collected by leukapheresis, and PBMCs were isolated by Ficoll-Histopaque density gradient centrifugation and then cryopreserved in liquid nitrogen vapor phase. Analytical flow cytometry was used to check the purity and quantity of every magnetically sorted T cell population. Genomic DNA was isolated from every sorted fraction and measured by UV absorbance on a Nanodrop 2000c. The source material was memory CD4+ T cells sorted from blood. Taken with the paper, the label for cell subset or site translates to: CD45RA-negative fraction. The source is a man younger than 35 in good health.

The CDR3 reads CASSESADNYGYTF. The bases are TGTGCCAGCAGTGAGTCTGCGGATAACTATGGCTACACCTTC. The receptor chain draws on TRBV6-4 and TRBJ1-2; the D gene cannot be resolved reliably. The CDR3 runs 14 amino acids, cysteine and phenylalanine included. Kept here is only the CDR3 DNA, which spans 42 bases and is read in frame from base 1. V is shortened by 3 bases, J by 1 base, and the region joining them spans 9 bases. CDR1 and CDR2 (MRHNA, SNTAGT) derive from the germline V gene.